The clone carrying this TCR beta chain was picked up many times. These data are taken from a study of identical twins. TCRdb re-analysed the 5' RACE reads in MiXCR, keeping a single row per CDR3 protein. The table includes around 220,000 distinct CDR3 sequences, roughly a tenth detected once. Sequencing input: memory T cells sorted from blood. The TCR was taken from a man between 45 and 60 years old in good health.

The CDR3 DNA sequence: TGTGCCAGCAGCCCCCGACTAGCGGGAGGGCCACTTGGGGAGCAGTACTTC. Translated, it gives CASSPRLAGGPLGEQYF. The gene calls are TRBV4-2 and TRBJ2-7; TRBD2 agrees at 14 bases. V dropped 4 bases and J dropped 7; count of bases not matched to a gene: 12. Germline CDR1 and CDR2: LGHNA and YNFKEQ. The CDR3 length is 17 residues.